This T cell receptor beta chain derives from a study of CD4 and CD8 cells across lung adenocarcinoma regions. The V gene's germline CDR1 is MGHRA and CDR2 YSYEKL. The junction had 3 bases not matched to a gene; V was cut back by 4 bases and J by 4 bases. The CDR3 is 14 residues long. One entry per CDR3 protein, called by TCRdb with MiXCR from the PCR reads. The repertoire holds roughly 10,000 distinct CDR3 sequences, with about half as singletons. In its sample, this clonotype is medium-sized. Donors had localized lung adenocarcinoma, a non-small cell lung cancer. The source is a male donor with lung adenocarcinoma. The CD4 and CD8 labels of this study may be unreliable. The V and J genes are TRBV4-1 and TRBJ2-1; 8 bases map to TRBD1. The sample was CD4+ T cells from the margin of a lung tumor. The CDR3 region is CASSLRTGYNEQFF. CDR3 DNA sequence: TGCGCCAGCAGCCTGAGGACAGGGTACAATGAGCAGTTCTTC.